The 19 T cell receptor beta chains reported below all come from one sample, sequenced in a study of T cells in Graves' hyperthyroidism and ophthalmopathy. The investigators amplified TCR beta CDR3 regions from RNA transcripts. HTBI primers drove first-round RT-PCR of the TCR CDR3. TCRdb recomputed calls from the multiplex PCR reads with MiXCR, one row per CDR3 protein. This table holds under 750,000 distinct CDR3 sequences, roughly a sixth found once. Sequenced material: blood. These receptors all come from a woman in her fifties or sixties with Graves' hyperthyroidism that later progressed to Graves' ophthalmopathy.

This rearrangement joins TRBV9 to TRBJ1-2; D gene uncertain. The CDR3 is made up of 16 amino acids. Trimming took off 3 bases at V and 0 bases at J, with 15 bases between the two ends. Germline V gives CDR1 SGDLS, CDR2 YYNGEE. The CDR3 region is CASSAVLSLTNYGYTF. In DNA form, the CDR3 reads TGTGCCAGCAGCGCCGTTTTGAGCTTAACTAACTATGGCTACACCTTC. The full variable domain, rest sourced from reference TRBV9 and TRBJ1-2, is DSGVTQTPKHLITATGQRVTLRCSPRSGDLSVYWYQQSLDQGLQFLIQYYNGEERAKGNILERFSAQQFPDLHSELNLSSLELGDSALYFCASSAVLSLTNYGYTFGSGTRLTVV.

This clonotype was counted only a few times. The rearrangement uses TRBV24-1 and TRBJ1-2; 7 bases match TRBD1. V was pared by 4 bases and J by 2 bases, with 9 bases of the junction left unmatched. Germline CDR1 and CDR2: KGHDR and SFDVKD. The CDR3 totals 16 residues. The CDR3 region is CATSDPGRQGNYGYTF. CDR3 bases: TGTGCCACCAGTGACCCAGGACGACAGGGAAACTATGGCTACACCTTC.

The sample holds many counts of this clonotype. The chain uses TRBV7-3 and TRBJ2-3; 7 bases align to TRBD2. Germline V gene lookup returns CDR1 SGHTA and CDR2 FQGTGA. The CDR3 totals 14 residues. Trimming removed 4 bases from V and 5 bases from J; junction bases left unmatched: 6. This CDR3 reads CASSSLSGGDTQYF. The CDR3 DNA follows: TGTGCCAGCAGCTCCCTTTCGGGGGGAGATACGCAGTATTTT.

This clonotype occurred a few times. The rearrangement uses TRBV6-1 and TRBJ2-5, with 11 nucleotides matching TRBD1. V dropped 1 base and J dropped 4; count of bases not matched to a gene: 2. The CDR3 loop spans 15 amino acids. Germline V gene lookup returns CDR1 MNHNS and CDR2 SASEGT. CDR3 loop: CASSEGTGGPETQYF. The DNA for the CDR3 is TGTGCCAGCAGTGAAGGGACAGGGGGCCCAGAGACCCAGTACTTC.

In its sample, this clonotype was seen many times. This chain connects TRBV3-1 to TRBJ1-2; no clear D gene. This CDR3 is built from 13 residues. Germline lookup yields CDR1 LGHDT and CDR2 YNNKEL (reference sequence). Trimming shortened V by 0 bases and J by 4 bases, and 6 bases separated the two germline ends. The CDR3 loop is CASSQDGSYGYTF. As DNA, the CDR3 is TGTGCCAGCAGCCAAGACGGCTCCTATGGCTACACCTTC.

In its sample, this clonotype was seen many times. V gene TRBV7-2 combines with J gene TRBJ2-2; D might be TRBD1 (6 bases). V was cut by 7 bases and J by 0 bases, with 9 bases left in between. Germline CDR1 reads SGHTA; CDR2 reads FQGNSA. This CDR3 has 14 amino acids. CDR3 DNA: TGTGCCAGCAAGGGACAAACGAACACCGGGGAGCTGTTTTTT. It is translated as CASKGQTNTGELFF.

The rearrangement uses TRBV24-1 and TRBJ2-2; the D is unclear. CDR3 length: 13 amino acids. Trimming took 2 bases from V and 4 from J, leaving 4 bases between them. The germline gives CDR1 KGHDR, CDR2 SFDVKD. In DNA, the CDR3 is TGTGCCACCAGTGATTGGGTCACCGGGGAGCTGTTTTTT. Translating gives CATSDWVTGELFF.

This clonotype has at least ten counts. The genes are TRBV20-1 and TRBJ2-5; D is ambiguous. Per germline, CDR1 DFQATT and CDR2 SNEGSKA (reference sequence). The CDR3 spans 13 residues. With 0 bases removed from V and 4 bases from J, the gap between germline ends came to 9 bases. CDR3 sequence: CSARDNLGETQYF. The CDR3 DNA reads TGCAGTGCTAGAGATAATCTAGGAGAGACCCAGTACTTC.

The CDR3 DNA is TGTGCCACCAGCAGACTGCCGGGACAGGGGATTGGGCAGTTCTTC. It codes for CATSRLPGQGIGQFF. The chain joins TRBV15 to TRBJ2-1; 10 bases are a match to TRBD1. V lost 2 bases, J lost 12 bases, and 10 bases stayed unmatched. CDR1 is LNHNV, CDR2 YYDKDF, per germline (reference sequence). The CDR3 loop spans 15 amino acids.

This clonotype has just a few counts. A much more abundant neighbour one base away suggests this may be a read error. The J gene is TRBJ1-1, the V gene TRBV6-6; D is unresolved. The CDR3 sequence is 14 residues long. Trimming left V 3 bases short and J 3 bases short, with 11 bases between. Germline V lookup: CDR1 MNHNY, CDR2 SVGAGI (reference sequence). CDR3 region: CASSYSVQDTEAFF. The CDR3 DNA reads TGTGCCAGCAGTTATTCGGTTCAGGACACTGAAGCTTTCTTT.

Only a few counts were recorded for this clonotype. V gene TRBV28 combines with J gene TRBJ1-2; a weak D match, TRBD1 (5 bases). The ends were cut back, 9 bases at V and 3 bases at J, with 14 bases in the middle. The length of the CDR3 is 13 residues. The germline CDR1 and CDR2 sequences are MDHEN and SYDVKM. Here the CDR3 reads CASTTGTDYGYTF. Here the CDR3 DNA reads TGTGCCAGTACTACCGGGACCGACTATGGCTACACCTTC.

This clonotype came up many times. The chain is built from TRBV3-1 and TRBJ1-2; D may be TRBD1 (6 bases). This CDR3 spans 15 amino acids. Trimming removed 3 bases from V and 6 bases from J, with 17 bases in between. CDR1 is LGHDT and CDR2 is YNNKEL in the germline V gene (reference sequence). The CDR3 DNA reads TGTGCCAGCAGCCACTCAGGCTCCGGGGGCGATGGCTACACCTTC. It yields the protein CASSHSGSGGDGYTF.

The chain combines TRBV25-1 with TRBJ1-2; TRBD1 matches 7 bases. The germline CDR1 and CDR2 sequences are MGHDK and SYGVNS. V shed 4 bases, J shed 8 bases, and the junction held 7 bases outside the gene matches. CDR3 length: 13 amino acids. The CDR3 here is CASSGDSWRGYTF. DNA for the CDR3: TGTGCCAGCAGTGGGGACAGCTGGAGGGGCTACACCTTC.

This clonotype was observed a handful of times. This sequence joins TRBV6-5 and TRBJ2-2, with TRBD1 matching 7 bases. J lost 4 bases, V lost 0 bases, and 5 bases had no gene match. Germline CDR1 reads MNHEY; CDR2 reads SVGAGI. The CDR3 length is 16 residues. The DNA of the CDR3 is TGTGCCAGCAGTTACTCAACAGGGGTGCGCACCGGGGAGCTGTTTTTT. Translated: CASSYSTGVRTGELFF.

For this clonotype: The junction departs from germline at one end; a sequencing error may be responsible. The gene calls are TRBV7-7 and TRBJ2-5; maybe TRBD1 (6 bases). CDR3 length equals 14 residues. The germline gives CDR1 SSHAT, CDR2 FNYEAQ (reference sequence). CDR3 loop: CASSLYQGHETQYF. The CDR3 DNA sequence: TGTGCTAGCAGCTTATACCAGGGGCATGAGACCCAGTACTTC. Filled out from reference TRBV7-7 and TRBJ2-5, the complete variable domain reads GAGVSQSPRYKVTKRGQDVTLRCDPISSHATLYWYQQALGQGPEFLTYFNYEAQPDKSGLPSDRFSAERPEGSISTLTIQRTEQRDSAMYRCASSLYQGHETQYFGPGTRLLVL.

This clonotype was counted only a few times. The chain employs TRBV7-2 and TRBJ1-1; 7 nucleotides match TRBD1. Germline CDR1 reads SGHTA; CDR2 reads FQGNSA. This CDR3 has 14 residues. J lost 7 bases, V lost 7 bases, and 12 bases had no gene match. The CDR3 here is CASNSLTGPFEAFF. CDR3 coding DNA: TGTGCCAGCAACTCCCTGACAGGGCCTTTTGAAGCTTTCTTT. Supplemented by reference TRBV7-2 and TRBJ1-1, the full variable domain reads GAGVSQSPSNKVTEKGKDVELRCDPISGHTALYWYRQSLGQGLEFLIYFQGNSAPDKSGLPSDRFSAERTGGSVSTLTIQRTQQEDSAVYLCASNSLTGPFEAFFGQGTRLTVV.

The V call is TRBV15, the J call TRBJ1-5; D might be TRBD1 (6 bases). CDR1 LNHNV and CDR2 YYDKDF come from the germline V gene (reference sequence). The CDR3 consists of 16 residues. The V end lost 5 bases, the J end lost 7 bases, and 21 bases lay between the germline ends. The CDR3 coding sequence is TGTGCCACCAGCTTCCGAGCCACAGGGAGAGACCAGCCCCAGCATTTT. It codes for CATSFRATGRDQPQHF.

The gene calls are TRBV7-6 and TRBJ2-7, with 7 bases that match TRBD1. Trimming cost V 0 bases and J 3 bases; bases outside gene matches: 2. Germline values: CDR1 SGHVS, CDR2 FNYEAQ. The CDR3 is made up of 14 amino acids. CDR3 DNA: TGTGCCAGCAGCTTAGCGACAGGGAACTACGAGCAGTACTTC. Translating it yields CASSLATGNYEQYF. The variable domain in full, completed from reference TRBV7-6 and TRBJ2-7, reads GAGVSQSPRYKVTKRGQDVALRCDPISGHVSLYWYRQALGQGPEFLTYFNYEAQQDKSGLPNDRFSAERPEGSISTLTIQRTEQRDSAMYRCASSLATGNYEQYFGPGTRLTVT.

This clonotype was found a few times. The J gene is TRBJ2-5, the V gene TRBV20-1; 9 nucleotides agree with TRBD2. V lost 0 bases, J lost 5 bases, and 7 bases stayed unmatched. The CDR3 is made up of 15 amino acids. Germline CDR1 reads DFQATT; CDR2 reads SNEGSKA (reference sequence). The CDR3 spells CSARDYELAGETQYF. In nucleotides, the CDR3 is TGCAGTGCTAGAGATTATGAGCTAGCGGGGGAGACCCAGTACTTC.